The next 20 T cell receptor beta chains were all read from a single sample in a study of T cell responses to AZD1222 COVID-19 vaccine. The protocol was immunoSEQ multiplex PCR, while the TCRdb copy is restricted to in-frame clones and leaves out a portion. The data show around 90,000 clones, around 91% seen once. The sample consisted of peripheral blood, taken on day 0 of MenACWY control vaccination. Source of these receptors: an adult in good health.

The genes are TRBV5-1 and TRBJ2-3; the D gene could be TRBD1 or TRBD2 (5 bases each). With 0 bases removed from V and 4 bases from J, the gap between germline ends came to 9 bases. The CDR3 is made up of 14 amino acids. Germline CDR1 SGHRS, CDR2 YFSETQ. CDR3 nucleotide sequence: TGCGCCAGCAGCTTGGCCGGGACCTCAGATACGCAGTATTTT. Translating gives CASSLAGTSDTQYF.

J is TRBJ2-6 and V is TRBV7-6; 11 nucleotides align to TRBD1. The junction had 4 bases not matched to a gene; V was cut back by 5 bases and J by 10 bases. CDR3 length equals 14 residues. Germline CDR1 reads SGHVS; CDR2 reads FNYEAQ. CDR3 sequence (DNA): TGTGCCAGCAGCCCGGGGACAGGGGGTAACGTCCTGACTTTC. It translates to CASSPGTGGNVLTF. The full variable domain, completed using reference TRBV7-6 and TRBJ2-6, is GAGVSQSPRYKVTKRGQDVALRCDPISGHVSLYWYRQALGQGPEFLTYFNYEAQQDKSGLPNDRFSAERPEGSISTLTIQRTEQRDSAMYRCASSPGTGGNVLTFGAGSRLTVL.

The DNA of the CDR3 is TGTGCCAGCAGTTATGAGGGCACAGGGGACTATGGCTACACCTTC. Protein sequence: CASSYEGTGDYGYTF. This chain uses TRBV6-2 or TRBV6-3 with TRBJ1-2, with 7 positions matching TRBD1. Germline V CDR1 and CDR2: MNHEY, SVGEGT. J gave up 3 bases and V 3 bases, and 7 bases lay outside the gene matches. CDR3 size: 15 residues.

The CDR3: CASNSGGGPGEKLFF. The CDR3 DNA is TGTGCCAGCAACTCCGGGGGGGGACCGGGAGAAAAACTGTTTTTT. This chain joins TRBV5-8 and TRBJ1-4; perhaps TRBD1 as D (5 bases). With 6 bases removed from V and 8 bases from J, the gap between germline ends came to 20 bases. This CDR3 region has 15 residues. Germline V gene data show CDR1 as SGHTS and CDR2 as YDEGEE.

The CDR3 DNA follows: TGTGCCACCAGCCAGGACAGGGATCAGCCCCAGCATTTT. Translated: CATSQDRDQPQHF. This chain joins TRBV15 and TRBJ1-5; 8 positions agree with TRBD1. The germline V gene has CDR1 LNHNV and CDR2 YYDKDF (reference sequence). The J segment lost 5 bases and the V segment lost 5 bases, leaving 2 bases of the junction unmatched. The CDR3 contains 13 residues.

The chain links TRBV18 to TRBJ1-1; weak D call: TRBD1 (6 bases). Trimming cost V 6 bases and J 1 base, with 15 bases left between them. CDR3 length equals 15 residues. Germline-derived CDR1 and CDR2 are KGHSH and LQKENI. Written as DNA, the CDR3 is TGTGCCAGCTCCCGGTGGGTGGGGGCGAACACTGAAGCTTTCTTT. It specifies CASSRWVGANTEAFF. The full variable domain, in which reference TRBV18 and TRBJ1-1 provide the parts outside the CDR3, is NAGVMQNPRHLVRRRGQEARLRCSPMKGHSHVYWYRQLPEEGLKFMVYLQKENIIDESGMPKERFSAEFPKEGPSILRIQQVVRGDSAAYFCASSRWVGANTEAFFGQGTRLTVV.

This rearrangement joins TRBV5-5 to TRBJ2-5, with 12 bases identical to TRBD1. Germline lookup yields CDR1 SGHKS and CDR2 YYEKEE (reference sequence). The CDR3 is 15 amino acids. V lost 7 bases to trimming and J lost 5 bases; unmatched junction nucleotides: 9. CDR3 nucleotides: TGTGCCAGCCTCACCGGCGGGACAGGGGGCGAGACCCAGTACTTC. Amino acids: CASLTGGTGGETQYF. The full variable domain, in which reference TRBV5-5 and TRBJ2-5 provide the parts outside the CDR3, is DAGVTQSPTHLIKTRGQQVTLRCSPISGHKSVSWYQQVLGQGPQFIFQYYEKEERGRGNFPDRFSARQFPNYSSELNVNALLLGDSALYLCASLTGGTGGETQYFGPGTRLLVL.

The rearrangement links TRBV6-1 to TRBJ2-5; a possible D gene is TRBD2 (5 bases). The ends were cut back, 0 bases at V and 1 base at J, with 9 bases in the middle. The CDR3 spans 15 residues. CDR1 MNHNS and CDR2 SASEGT come from the germline V gene. CDR3 in amino acids: CASSEARVAQETQYF. The CDR3 coding sequence is TGTGCCAGCAGTGAAGCGCGGGTGGCCCAAGAGACCCAGTACTTC.

The chain carries TRBV19 and TRBJ2-7; TRBD2 aligns across 8 bases. The CDR3 contains 14 residues. V was clipped by 4 bases and J by 3 bases; unmatched bases: 5. Per germline, CDR1 LNHDA and CDR2 SQIVND (reference sequence). CDR3 residues: CASSTGTSRYEQYF. CDR3 DNA: TGTGCCAGTAGTACCGGGACTAGTCGCTACGAGCAGTACTTC.

J is TRBJ2-1 and V is TRBV5-1, with D possibly called TRBD1 or TRBD2 (5 bases each). Germline V gene lookup returns CDR1 SGHRS and CDR2 YFSETQ. V was clipped by 0 bases and J by 8 bases, with 18 bases between them. The CDR3 runs to 16 residues. In nucleotides, the CDR3 is TGCGCCAGCAGCTTGGGGGGGTCGGTTCTTTGGGATGAGCAGTTCTTC. Translation: CASSLGGSVLWDEQFF.

The V and J genes are TRBV28 and TRBJ1-1; the match to TRBD1 covers 8 bases. The germline V gene encodes CDR1 MDHEN and CDR2 SYDVKM. J lost 2 bases, V lost 4 bases, and 3 bases had no gene match. The CDR3 is 14 residues long. The CDR3 bases are TGTGCCAGCAGTTCCGGGACAGGTAACACTGAAGCTTTCTTT. Translation gives CASSSGTGNTEAFF.

The chain carries TRBV19 and TRBJ1-5; 8 positions agree with TRBD1. The germline V gene encodes CDR1 LNHDA and CDR2 SQIVND (reference sequence). The CDR3 runs to 13 residues. Losses at the gene ends were 7 bases for V and 2 bases for J; bases not matched to a gene: 1. DNA of the CDR3: TGTGCCAGTAAGGGACAGGGCAATCAGCCCCAGCATTTT. It specifies CASKGQGNQPQHF.

The chain combines TRBV30 with TRBJ1-2; possible D gene TRBD1, 5 bases. V was cut by 0 bases and J by 4 bases, with 12 bases left in between. The CDR3 extends over 14 amino acids. The germline gives CDR1 GTSNPN, CDR2 SVGIG (reference sequence). CDR3 sequence: CAWSVQGASYGYTF. The CDR3, as DNA: TGTGCCTGGAGTGTACAAGGGGCCTCCTATGGCTACACCTTC.

J is TRBJ1-4 and V is TRBV6-5; D gene uncertain. Germline lookup yields CDR1 MNHEY and CDR2 SVGAGI. The V end was cut by 6 bases, the J end by 7 bases, with 18 bases between. The CDR3 totals 15 residues. CDR3 in amino acids: CASRSLAGSGEKLFF. In DNA form, the CDR3 reads TGTGCCAGCAGATCTCTAGCCGGGTCGGGTGAAAAACTGTTTTTT.

The rearrangement uses TRBV6-5 and TRBJ2-2; 10 bases align to TRBD1. This CDR3 is built from 15 residues. CDR1 MNHEY and CDR2 SVGAGI come from the germline V gene. V dropped 7 bases and J dropped 4; count of bases not matched to a gene: 6. The CDR3 protein is CASTEGTGVTGELFF. The CDR3 DNA follows: TGTGCCAGCACCGAGGGGACAGGGGTCACCGGGGAGCTGTTTTTT.

The genes are TRBV28 and TRBJ2-1; perhaps TRBD2 as D (5 bases). V was cut by 10 bases and J by 4 bases, with 14 bases left in between. Germline-derived CDR1 and CDR2 are MDHEN and SYDVKM. CDR3 length: 13 amino acids. The CDR3 coding sequence is TGTGCCACCAACACACGGGGTTACAATGAGCAGTTCTTC. Translating gives CATNTRGYNEQFF.

This clone is a singleton in its sample. The V gene is TRBV11-2, the J gene TRBJ2-1; TRBD1 agrees at 8 bases. Trimming took 1 base from V and 4 from J; bases not matched to a gene: 6. Germline V lookup: CDR1 SGHAT, CDR2 FQNNGV. This CDR3 region has 16 residues. The CDR3 nucleotides are TGTGCCAGCAGCTTAGGGCCCGGGACAGGTTACAATGAGCAGTTCTTC. Its translation is CASSLGPGTGYNEQFF.

This rearrangement joins TRBV7-9 to TRBJ1-1, with D possibly being TRBD1 (6 bases). Between the trimmed V and J ends, which lost 5 bases and 8 bases, there was a span of 9 bases. Germline CDR1 reads SEHNR; CDR2 reads FQNEAQ (reference sequence). The CDR3 extends over 11 amino acids. CDR3 nucleotides: TGTGCCAGCAGCGGAGGGACAGAAGCTTTCTTT. Its protein product is CASSGGTEAFF.

This chain joins TRBV7-9 and TRBJ2-7, with a possible D match to TRBD2 (5 bases). V shed 4 bases and J shed 3 bases, with 13 bases lying between them. Looked up from germline, CDR1 is SEHNR and CDR2 is FQNEAQ (reference sequence). The CDR3 runs to 14 residues. The CDR3 loop is CASSSLWTLYEQYF. In DNA form, the CDR3 reads TGTGCCAGCAGCTCCCTATGGACTCTCTACGAGCAGTACTTC. The whole variable domain, remainder taken from reference TRBV7-9 and TRBJ2-7, is DTGVSQNPRHKITKRGQNVTFRCDPISEHNRLYWYRQTLGQGPEFLTYFQNEAQLEKSRLLSDRFSAERPKGSFSTLEIQRTEQGDSAMYLCASSSLWTLYEQYFGPGTRLTVT.

V and J are TRBV7-6 and TRBJ1-6; 9 nucleotides align to TRBD1. Unmatched junction bases numbered 4, after V lost 0 bases and J lost 7 bases. Germline lookup yields CDR1 SGHVS and CDR2 FNYEAQ. The CDR3 length is 16 residues. CDR3 sequence reads: CASSLAGTGNNSPLHF. As DNA, the CDR3 is TGTGCCAGCAGCTTAGCGGGGACAGGGAACAATTCACCCCTCCACTTT.